The rows below give T cell receptor beta chains drawn from one sample of a study of CD8+ T cells in alopecia areata. TCRdb's table, derived via immunoSEQ multiplex PCR, lists solely in-frame clones and lacks some. The sample includes roughly 100,000 clones, around 84% seen only once; the top ten take around 10%. The sample in question was CD8+ T cells sorted from blood, obtained around week 30, from a patient treated with tofacitinib. The receptors derive from a human donor with alopecia areata. The CDR3 runs from the conserved cysteine through the conserved F or W. D genes are given only for firm matches. Expanded clones get a size class; other rows say once, few or many, or leave the size out.

j_call,v_call,clone_size,d_call,cdr3_nt,cdr3_aa
TRBJ2-1,TRBV27,NA,TRBD1,TGTGCCAGCACTCACCCCCGGGACAGGTGGGAGTTCTTC,CASTHPRDRWEFF
TRBJ2-1,TRBV4-1,NA,NA,TGCGCCAGCAGCCAAGCCACTAGTCAGTACAATGAGCAGTTCTTC,CASSQATSQYNEQFF
TRBJ1-2,TRBV4-1,NA,NA,TGCGCCAGCAGCCAACAGAGTGGTACGTTATCAGCCATCTATGGCTACACCTTC,CASSQQSGTLSAIYGYTF
TRBJ1-1,TRBV4-1,NA,NA,TGCGCCAGCAGCCAAGATAGCTCCCCCTTAGCTGAAGCTTTCTTT,CASSQDSSPLAEAFF
TRBJ2-1,TRBV29-1,NA,TRBD2,TGCAGCGTTGTAGGGACTAGCGGGGGGGATGGGCAGTTCTTC,CSVVGTSGGDGQFF
TRBJ2-3,TRBV27,NA,NA,TGTGCCAGCAGTCGGGGCTCAGCAGATACGCAGTATTTT,CASSRGSADTQYF
TRBJ1-5,TRBV27,NA,NA,NA,CASSFRARVNQPQHF
TRBJ1-1,TRBV9,NA,NA,TGTGCCAGCAGCGACGGAGCTGAAGCTTTCTTT,CASSDGAEAFF
TRBJ1-2,TRBV6-1,NA,NA,TGTGCCAGCAGTGAACTTCGGGACCCACGCTATGGCTACACCTTC,CASSELRDPRYGYTF
TRBJ2-1,TRBV30,NA,NA,TGTGCCTGGAGTTCGTCTAGCGATAAGGATGAGCAGTTCTTC,CAWSSSSDKDEQFF
TRBJ1-1,TRBV29-1,NA,NA,TGCAGCGTTGAAGGTCCCTTGGGGATTTGGAACACTGAAGCTTTCTTT,CSVEGPLGIWNTEAFF
TRBJ2-1,TRBV5-6,NA,NA,TGTGCCAGCAGCTTGCCCTCTGGAGGGGAGCAGTTCTTC,CASSLPSGGEQFF
TRBJ2-7,TRBV27,once,TRBD1,TGTGCCAGCAGTTTGGCGGGACAGGGCAATAACGAGCAGTACTTC,CASSLAGQGNNEQYF
TRBJ2-1,TRBV4-1,NA,NA,TGCGCCAGCAGCCAAGATACATTCGCAGGGGCCTACAATGAGCAGTTCTTC,CASSQDTFAGAYNEQFF
TRBJ2-7,TRBV5-6,NA,TRBD2,TGTGCCAGCAGCTCTGGGCTAGCGGGAGCCTACGAGCAGTACTTC,CASSSGLAGAYEQYF
TRBJ2-7,TRBV5-1,NA,NA,TGCGCCAGCAGCTTGGAATTTAGCGGAAGCTCCTACGAGCAGTACTTC,CASSLEFSGSSYEQYF
TRBJ2-3,TRBV6-1,few,TRBD1,TGTGCCAGCAGTGAAGCGACAGGGGGCGCAGATACGCAGTATTTT,CASSEATGGADTQYF
TRBJ2-2,TRBV15,NA,NA,TGTGCCGCCTCCTTGGGGAGGGGGACCGGGGAGCTGTTTTTT,CAASLGRGTGELFF
TRBJ2-5,TRBV6-6,few,TRBD1,TGTGCCAGCAGTTCCCTGACAGGGGGCTATGAGACCCAGTACTTC,CASSSLTGGYETQYF
TRBJ1-2,TRBV29-1,NA,TRBD1,TGCAGCGTTGGCCGGACAGGGGGCGCGGAGTATGGCTACACCTTC,CSVGRTGGAEYGYTF
TRBJ2-1,TRBV27,NA,TRBD1,TGTGCCAGCACCACCGGGACAGGTCCCTACAATGAGCAGTTCTTC,CASTTGTGPYNEQFF
TRBJ1-3,TRBV11-2,NA,NA,TGTGCCAGCAGCTTAGATCGGGACTCTGGAAACACCATATATTTT,CASSLDRDSGNTIYF
TRBJ2-2,TRBV7-2,NA,NA,TGTGCCAGCAGCCCTGCTATCAACACCGGGGAGCTGTTTTTT,CASSPAINTGELFF
TRBJ2-7,TRBV7-6,NA,TRBD2,TGTGCCAGCAGCTCTAGGGAGGGAATCTACGAGCAGTACTTC,CASSSREGIYEQYF
TRBJ2-7,TRBV7-4,NA,NA,TGTGCCAGCAGCTTAGGAGGACACCGTAAGCAGCAGTACTTC,CASSLGGHRKQQYF
TRBJ2-2,TRBV23-1,NA,NA,TGCGCCAGCAGTCAATCGAGGGTCTCCGGGGAGCTGTTTTTT,CASSQSRVSGELFF
TRBJ2-2,TRBV9,NA,NA,TGTGCCAGCAGCGTAGTGGAGCGGACCGGGACCGGGGAGCTGTTTTTT,CASSVVERTGTGELFF
TRBJ1-1,TRBV4-1,NA,NA,TGCGCCAGCAGCCAAACGACAGCGATGAACACTGAAGCTTTCTTT,CASSQTTAMNTEAFF
TRBJ1-1,TRBV11-2,once,NA,TGTGCCAGCAGCTTAGAGCAAACAGGGAACACTGAAGCTTTCTTT,CASSLEQTGNTEAFF
TRBJ2-2,TRBV7-3,NA,TRBD1,TGTGCCAGCAGGCGTGGACAGGGGACCGGGGAGCTGTTTTTT,CASRRGQGTGELFF
TRBJ2-3,TRBV4-1,NA,TRBD2,TGCGCCAGCAGCCACCCATCGGTAGCGGGGAACACAGATACGCAGTATTTT,CASSHPSVAGNTDTQYF
TRBJ2-7,TRBV19,NA,TRBD1,TGTGCCAGTAGTAAACCTACCCCGGGACAGGGGATCTACGAGCAGTACTTC,CASSKPTPGQGIYEQYF
TRBJ2-7,TRBV29-1,NA,NA,TGCAGCGTTGAAGATCTGGGCGAGCAGTACTTC,CSVEDLGEQYF
TRBJ2-5,TRBV2,NA,NA,TGTGCCAGCAGTAAGGGGTCCCAGTACTTC,CASSKGSQYF
TRBJ2-7,TRBV28,NA,NA,TGTGCCAGCAGTGCTACCGGGACAAGGTCTGAGCAGTACTTC,CASSATGTRSEQYF
TRBJ2-1,TRBV11-2,NA,TRBD2,TGTGCCAGCAGCTTATGGGGAGCCGGGACTAGCGGTAACAATGAGCAGTTCTTC,CASSLWGAGTSGNNEQFF
TRBJ1-1,TRBV29-1,few,NA,TGCAGCGCCGAGGGGGAAATAAACACTGAAGCTTTCTTT,CSAEGEINTEAFF
TRBJ2-7,TRBV6-5,NA,TRBD1,TGTGCCAGCAGTGCCAGGACAGGGGCCTACGAGCAGTACTTC,CASSARTGAYEQYF
TRBJ2-3,TRBV2,NA,TRBD2,TGTGCCAGCAGTGAAGGGGCGGGGGGAGATACGCAGTATTTT,CASSEGAGGDTQYF
TRBJ2-1,TRBV7-9,few,TRBD2,TGTGCCAGCAGCATTACTAGCGGCCGCTCCTACAATGAGCAGTTCTTC,CASSITSGRSYNEQFF
TRBJ1-1,TRBV13,NA,NA,TGTGCCAGCAGCCAAAGACCTGGTGAAGCTTTCTTT,CASSQRPGEAFF
TRBJ2-7,TRBV7-9,few,TRBD1,TGTGCCAGCAGCGAAGGGGGGACAGGGATGATTTACGAGCAGTACTTC,CASSEGGTGMIYEQYF
TRBJ1-1,TRBV2,medium-sized,NA,TGTGCCAGCAGTGATCAGAGTTCCTTTACTGAAGCTTTCTTT,CASSDQSSFTEAFF
TRBJ2-7,TRBV11-2,NA,NA,TGTGCCAGCAGCTTGGGGATAGAGCAGTACTTC,CASSLGIEQYF
TRBJ2-5,TRBV4-1,NA,NA,TGCGCCAGCAGCCAAGATCCCCAGGAGGGAGAGACCCAGTACTTC,CASSQDPQEGETQYF
TRBJ2-3,TRBV7-6,NA,TRBD2,TGTGCCAGCAGTTCTGTAGCGGGGGGAGGCACAGATACGCAGTATTTT,CASSSVAGGGTDTQYF
TRBJ2-3,TRBV5-1,NA,NA,TGCGCCAGCAGCTTGGCCGAAGAAGATACGCAGTATTTT,CASSLAEEDTQYF
TRBJ2-7,TRBV5-1,NA,NA,TGCGCCAGCAAGATAGCGGAGACCTACGAGCAGTACTTC,CASKIAETYEQYF
TRBJ2-1,TRBV5-6,NA,TRBD2,TGTGCCAGCAGCTTTAGCGGGAGAACCCCCTACAATGAGCAGTTCTTC,CASSFSGRTPYNEQFF
TRBJ1-5,TRBV29-1,NA,TRBD1,TGCAGCGTTGAAGTCGAAGGACAGGGTCAGCCCCAGCATTTT,CSVEVEGQGQPQHF
TRBJ1-2,TRBV9,NA,TRBD1,TGTGCCAGCAGCGCCACCCGCGGAGACAGGGTAACCCATGGCTACACCTTC,CASSATRGDRVTHGYTF
TRBJ2-1,TRBV7-2,NA,TRBD2,TGTGCCAGCAGCACCTGGGGACTAGCGGGAGAGGTGAACAATGAGCAGTTCTTC,CASSTWGLAGEVNNEQFF
TRBJ1-1,TRBV5-1,once,NA,TGCGCCAGCAGCTTAGAGCCCCAGGGAGGGACTGAAGCTTTCTTT,CASSLEPQGGTEAFF
TRBJ1-1,TRBV29-1,NA,NA,TGCAGCGACACGACAGGGAACACTGAAGCTTTCTTT,CSDTTGNTEAFF
TRBJ2-7,TRBV27,few,NA,TGTGCCATCAGTGACAGCCAGAAAAACTACGAGCAGTACTTC,CAISDSQKNYEQYF
TRBJ2-1,TRBV19,NA,NA,TGTGCCAGTAGTATAGGGAATGAGCAGTTCTTC,CASSIGNEQFF
TRBJ2-3,TRBV5-4,NA,NA,TGTGCCAGCAGCTTGGGGGATACGCAGTATTTT,CASSLGDTQYF
TRBJ1-2,TRBV5-1,NA,NA,TGCGCCAGCAGCTGTATGGGGGGTGCATGTGGCTACACCTTC,CASSCMGGACGYTF
TRBJ2-1,TRBV5-1,NA,NA,TGCGCCAGCAGCTTGGCAGTCTACAATGAGCAGTTCTTC,CASSLAVYNEQFF
TRBJ2-7,TRBV9,NA,TRBD2,TGTGCCAGCAGCCCTAGCGGGGGGCTCTCCTACGAGCAGTACTTC,CASSPSGGLSYEQYF